This TCR beta chain was documented in a study of CD8 T cells in Susac syndrome. To note about this clonotype: Its target is not known.

Random hexamers primed reverse transcription of about 0.45 to 1 ug RNA. TCRdb ran MiXCR on the immunoSEQ multiplex PCR reads and lists one entry per CDR3 protein. The data hold 160,000 or so distinct CDR3 sequences, with around 90% observed a single time. Study results and caveats: The authors acknowledged that the study's TCR sequencing and HLA analysis involved relatively few individuals.

FACS enriched CD8+ TEMRA cells, while bulk CD8+ and CD4+ were negatively isolated. Material: CD4+ T cells from PBMCs. The sequence came from a human donor in good health.

The CDR3 DNA is TGTGCCAGCAGCTTCGGCAGGATGTCCTCCTACGAGCAGTACTTC. Its translation: CASSFGRMSSYEQYF. The rearrangement uses TRBV7-9 and TRBJ2-7; D call uncertain. Germline V CDR1 and CDR2: SEHNR, FQNEAQ (reference sequence). V gave up 3 bases and J gave up 0 bases, with 12 bases separating them. CDR3 size: 15 residues.